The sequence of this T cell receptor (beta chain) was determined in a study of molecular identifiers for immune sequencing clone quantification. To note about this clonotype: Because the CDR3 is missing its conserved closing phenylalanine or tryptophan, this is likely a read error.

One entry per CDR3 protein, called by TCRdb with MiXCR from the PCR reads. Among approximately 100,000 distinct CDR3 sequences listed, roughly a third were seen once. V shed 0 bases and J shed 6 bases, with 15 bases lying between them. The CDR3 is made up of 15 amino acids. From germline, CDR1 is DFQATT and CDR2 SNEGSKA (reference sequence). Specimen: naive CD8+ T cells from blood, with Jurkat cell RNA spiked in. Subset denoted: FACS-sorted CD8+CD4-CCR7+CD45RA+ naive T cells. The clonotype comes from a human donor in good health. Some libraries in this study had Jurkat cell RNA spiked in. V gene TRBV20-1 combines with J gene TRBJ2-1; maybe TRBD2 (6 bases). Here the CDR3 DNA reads TGCAGTGCTAGAGATATCACTAGCTGGGGCAATGAGCAGTTCTAC. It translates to CSARDITSWGNEQFY.